These 2 T cell receptor beta chains came from one sample sequenced in a study of CD8 T cells in cerebrospinal fluid in Alzheimer's disease. Using the 10x single-cell sequencing reads, TCRdb records one entry per CDR3 protein without DNA. The table gives 800 to 1,000 distinct CDR3 sequences; the top ten clones make up 16% of it. Material: cerebrospinal fluid. Source of these receptors: a human donor with Parkinson's disease.

This clonotype is deemed medium-sized (0.01 to 0.1%) by its frequency. The rearrangement joins TRBV4-3 to TRBJ2-1; TCRdb's D call, TRBD2, is unchecked because there is no DNA. CDR1 and CDR2 from the germline V gene are LGHNA and YSLEER. The CDR3 is 15 amino acids. The CDR3 sequence: CASSQLAGGQYEQFF.

Considering frequency, this clonotype is medium-sized. The chain recombines TRBV14 with TRBJ1-6. Germline lookup yields CDR1 SGHDN and CDR2 FVKESK. CDR3 length: 14 amino acids. CDR3 sequence reads: CASSPSGQNSPLHF.